This TCR beta chain was captured by sequencing in a study of identical twins (dated by TCRdb to about 2016). Regarding the research as a whole: TCR alpha and beta repertoires from monozygotic twins, unrelated adults of various ages and cord blood were deep-sequenced to test whether fetal clonotypes persist. To rule out contamination, the twin experiments were replicated at different times with different library preparation protocols.

This clonotype turned up a few times. There is no known antigen for this receptor. The sample holds no much larger clone one base away, and base qualities are not on file. Trimming takes 0 bases off V and 0 bases off J; junction bases not matched to a gene: 6. Measured from the cysteine to the phenylalanine, the CDR3 is 16 residues long. The sequence is cut down to CDR3 DNA, 48 bases in frame from base 1. CDR1 and CDR2 are drawn from the germline V gene: SGHRS, YFSETQ. All donors were healthy Caucasians. Three pairs of female monozygotic twins, all aged roughly 18 to 29 years, were included in the twin cohort. RNA for TCR libraries was isolated from peripheral blood mononuclear cells. What the research found in general, with its limitations: Compared with coincidental sharing between unrelated individuals, an excess of low generation-probability sequences was observed among out-of-frame TCR alpha sequences shared between twins. Zero-insertion analyses could be partly confounded by invariant T cells such as MAIT and iNKT, although diverse VJ usage argued against such confounding for most clonotypes. Conclusions relied on cross-sectional statistical analysis, since the same donors could not be followed over many years. Fewer insertions were carried by abundant cord blood beta clonotypes; a weaker similar trend was observed in young adult naive repertoires, while no such trend was observed in memory repertoires. In monozygotic twins, out-of-frame TCR alpha sharing was systematically underestimated by recombination models, although the models agreed with sharing between unrelated individuals. A weaker excess of twin sharing was found in beta out-of-frame sequences because the signal-to-noise ratio was lowered by fewer shared sequences.

The method was 5' RACE. The sequencing machine was an Illumina HiSeq 2000. Template switching added a universal primer binding site, and the final cDNA carried a unique molecular identifier that allowed TCR cDNA molecules to be counted accurately. Specific primers in the conserved constant-segment region were used to synthesize first-strand cDNA for the TCR alpha and beta chains. To control for contamination, every cDNA library carried two barcodes: a SMART-Mk sample barcode plus Illumina barcodes. TruSeq adapter sequences, together with Illumina sample barcodes, were added in two successive PCR steps. The Illumina HiSeq platform was used with custom primers to sequence TCR alpha and beta cDNA libraries. Under the source paper's analysis protocol: Raw reads were processed with MiGEC to extract unique molecular identifiers, and MiXCR was used to determine CDR3 positions. Recombination models were inferred per individual with the repgenHMM and IGoR tools using an EM algorithm. The analysis of shared clonotypes was done with the tcR package in R, with sharing normalized by the product of cloneset sizes. Out-of-frame nonproductive sequences were analyzed to study raw recombination free of thymic and clonal selection effects. TCRdb reprocessed the public reads (quality trimming at Q25 with fastp, clone calling with MiXCR) and kept in-frame beta chains. Each CDR3 protein gets just one entry, which takes the most common genes and DNA from the rows behind it. TCRdb's processing, not the authors', yielded these V and J calls. For this sample there are a few hundred thousand distinct CDR3 sequences; approximately 10% appear just once. The ten largest clones capture approximately 3.2% of the sample.

This sample was shared with a second study, whose subject was yellow fever vaccine responses in identical twins. Drawing on the second study: According to the authors, the vaccine-induced T cell response in identical twins seemed to be partly convergent and partly specific to each individual. In the study, vaccine-responding T cell clones were precisely tracked in identical twins.

The sequence links TRBV5-1 to TRBJ2-7, and 7 bases in between align with TRBD2. Material: PBMCs. The source of this sequence is a woman between 18 and 29 years old in good health. For the CDR3, the sequence is CASSLARGVNSYEQYF. The bases are TGCGCCAGCAGCTTGGCCCGGGGGGTCAACTCCTACGAGCAGTACTTC.